The TCR beta chain described here comes from a study of early T cells in non-severe SARS-CoV-2 infection. TCRdb reanalysed the 5' RACE reads using MiXCR and keeps one entry per CDR3 protein. The table shows tens of thousands of distinct CDR3 sequences, with roughly 3% occurring only once. The germline V and J ends were trimmed by 10 bases and 1 base, with 14 bases remaining between them. The CDR3 totals 14 residues. Per germline, CDR1 MNHNS and CDR2 SASEGT. This clonotype was counted many times. The source material was whole blood. The rearrangement links TRBV6-1 to TRBJ2-1, with D possibly being TRBD2 (6 bases). The receptor's source is an adult who was a healthcare worker with PCR-confirmed SARS-CoV-2 infection or an uninfected control (not recorded which). CDR3: CATRPGTSYNEQFF. The CDR3 DNA is TGTGCCACTAGACCCGGGACTTCCTACAATGAGCAGTTCTTC.